This TCR beta chain was identified during a study of cytomegalovirus exposure and HLA in healthy donors. On this clone: Antigen: not known.

Study results and limitations: Most TCRs appeared rarely, but some public TCRs recurred in many donors. Earlier findings revealed that most TCR beta V segments proved productive either about 87% or about 30% of the time. In vitro assays verified that three CMV-associated chains recognized CMV antigens specifically.

The CDR3 length is 13 residues. Germline V gene data show CDR1 as SQVTM and CDR2 as ANQGSEA. J lost 2 bases, V lost 6 bases, and 1 base had no gene match. Primers: 60 Vbeta forward and 13 Jbeta reverse. Original methodology: An analysis performed later counted roughly 80 million unique TCR beta chains (roughly 11 million of them shared). Some clones are missing from TCRdb's copy, which holds only in-frame ones; the method was immunoSEQ multiplex PCR. V and J calls and clone size are given by that table; D and trimming were obtained from the DNA. The table shows some 100,000 clones, with roughly 80% occurring only once.

Sequenced input: PBMCs. This chain uses TRBV29-1 with TRBJ1-5; 10 bases agree with TRBD1. The TCR comes from a male donor in good health and CMV-seropositive. The CDR3, as DNA: TGCAGCGTCGGACAGGGGGGCAATCAGCCCCAGCATTTT. Amino acids: CSVGQGGNQPQHF.